A single sample gave rise to the 4 T cell receptor beta chains below, sequenced in a study of blood T cell repertoires in COVID-19 (dated by TCRdb to about 2020). Libraries came from the immunoSEQ multiplex PCR assay. Held by TCRdb, this immuneACCESS table contains in-frame sequences only and omits some clones. Under half of the omission traces to an unresolved V gene where checked; the cause of the rest is unknown. This sample comprises about 290,000 clones, around 86% of them detected only once. Together, the top ten hold about 1.8% of the sample. The sequenced material came from PBMCs or T cells enriched from blood (not recorded which). Receptor source: a woman aged 40 to 50 who had recovered from COVID-19.

V and J are TRBV5-3 and TRBJ1-6; D is perhaps TRBD1 (6 bases). TRBV5-3 qualifies as an ORF whose function is uncertain. The CDR3 totals 20 residues. Trimming cost V 4 bases and J 6 bases, with 29 bases left between them. The CDR3, as DNA: TGTGCCAGAAGCAGAGACCCGGGACAAGGGGAGAACACGATTAATTCACCCCTCCACTTT. As protein: CARSRDPGQGENTINSPLHF.

V and J are TRBV7-3 and TRBJ2-1; 7 nucleotides align to TRBD2. V was clipped by 2 bases and J by 4 bases; unmatched bases: 8. The CDR3 is made up of 16 amino acids. In germline, CDR1 is SGHTA, CDR2 FQGTGA. CDR3 loop: CASSLGASGGYNEQFF. For the CDR3, the DNA is TGTGCCAGCAGCTTAGGTGCTAGCGGAGGATACAATGAGCAGTTCTTC.

CDR3 in amino acids: CASSRWTSVLYF. The CDR3 DNA follows: TGTGCCAGCAGCCGATGGACTAGCGTATTGTACTTC. The rearrangement uses TRBV11-2 and TRBJ2-7; 9 bases match TRBD2. The CDR3 extends over 12 amino acids. Per germline, CDR1 SGHAT and CDR2 FQNNGV. V dropped 5 bases and J dropped 12; count of bases not matched to a gene: 8.

The rearrangement uses TRBV29-1 and TRBJ2-1; a possible D gene is TRBD2 (6 bases). Trimming left V 8 bases short and J 5 bases short, with 28 bases between. The CDR3 contains 17 residues. Germline-derived CDR1 and CDR2 are SQVTM and ANQGSEA. CDR3 amino acids: CSISLGGTTYSHNEQFF. In DNA, the CDR3 is TGCAGCATATCCCTTGGAGGGACGACTTACTCGCACAATGAGCAGTTCTTC.